What follows are 11 T cell receptor beta chains derived from one specimen sequenced in a study of T cell responses to AZD1222 COVID-19 vaccine. Repertoires were generated with immunoSEQ multiplex PCR, while TCRdb's copy carries only in-frame clones and drops some. The sample lists 150,000 to 190,000 clones, 75% to 90% occurring once. The starting material was peripheral blood, obtained after recovery from COVID-19. Receptor source: an adult who had recovered from COVID-19.

The chain recombines TRBV2 with TRBJ1-3, with 7 bases that match TRBD1. The CDR3 consists of 14 residues. Germline V gene lookup returns CDR1 SNHLY and CDR2 FYNNEI. The V gene end was trimmed by 5 bases and the J gene end by 1 base; junction bases not matched to a gene: 2. Written as DNA, the CDR3 is TGTGCCAGCAGTCAGGGGGTATCTGGAAACACCATATATTTT. Translation: CASSQGVSGNTIYF.

The CDR3, as DNA: TGTGCCAGCAGCCCGCACCTGGACATACCTGGAAACACCATATATTTT. It yields the protein CASSPHLDIPGNTIYF. The V and J genes are TRBV9 and TRBJ1-3; perhaps TRBD1 as D (5 bases). The germline gives CDR1 SGDLS, CDR2 YYNGEE. The CDR3 contains 16 residues. V dropped 4 bases and J dropped 2 bases, with 16 bases sitting between them. Together with reference TRBV9 and TRBJ1-3, the CDR3 gives the full variable domain: DSGVTQTPKHLITATGQRVTLRCSPRSGDLSVYWYQQSLDQGLQFLIQYYNGEERAKGNILERFSAQQFPDLHSELNLSSLELGDSALYFCASSPHLDIPGNTIYFGEGSWLTVV.

The chain has TRBV5-6 and TRBJ2-3, with TRBD2 identical over 7 bases. V lost 0 bases and J lost 3; bases outside the gene matches: 4. In germline, CDR1 is SGHDT, CDR2 YYEEEE. This CDR3 has 15 amino acids. CDR3 amino acids: CASSLVTAGTDTQYF. Written as DNA, the CDR3 is TGTGCCAGCAGCTTGGTGACAGCGGGGACAGATACGCAGTATTTT.

This chain links TRBV6-1 with TRBJ1-6, with unresolved D. Per the germline V gene, CDR1 is MNHNS and CDR2 is SASEGT. The germline V and J ends were trimmed by 0 bases and 10 bases, with 16 bases remaining between them. This CDR3 contains 16 residues. The CDR3 DNA reads TGTGCCAGCAGTGAAGCGTCGACCTCTGGGGTCTCACCCCTCCACTTT. It yields the protein CASSEASTSGVSPLHF.

The chain carries TRBV7-9 and TRBJ2-7; TRBD1 or TRBD2 may be the D gene (7 bases each). Per the germline V gene, CDR1 is SEHNR and CDR2 is FQNEAQ (reference sequence). The germline V and J ends were trimmed by 5 bases and 0 bases, with 14 bases remaining between them. This CDR3 contains 15 residues. The CDR3 region has the DNA TGTGCCAGCAGCCGGGGGGACAGTTCCTCCTACGAGCAGTACTTC. Amino acid sequence: CASSRGDSSSYEQYF.

This sequence joins TRBV4-1 and TRBJ2-1; 9 bases are a match to TRBD2. V lost 1 base, J lost 2 bases, and 3 bases stayed unmatched. The germline V gene encodes CDR1 MGHRA and CDR2 YSYEKL. The CDR3 extends over 16 amino acids. The CDR3 loop is CASSQAAGGPYNEQFF. CDR3 sequence (DNA): TGCGCCAGCAGCCAAGCGGCGGGAGGGCCCTACAATGAGCAGTTCTTC.

The chain uses TRBV5-1 and TRBJ2-3, with D perhaps assigned TRBD1 or TRBD2 (5 bases each). Trimming left V 4 bases short and J 1 base short, with 19 bases between. Per germline, CDR1 SGHRS and CDR2 YFSETQ. CDR3 length equals 17 residues. The CDR3 DNA is TGCGCCAGCAGCCTGTTCCTGGGACGAAAAGGCACAGATACGCAGTATTTT. It specifies CASSLFLGRKGTDTQYF.

This chain joins TRBV18 and TRBJ1-2; TRBD1 might be the D (5 bases). Trimming cost V 3 bases and J 4 bases, with 9 bases left between them. Germline V gene lookup returns CDR1 KGHSH and CDR2 LQKENI. This CDR3 has 13 residues. The CDR3 nucleotides read TGTGCCAGCTCACCCGGAGGGGCCTATGGCTACACCTTC. Amino acid sequence: CASSPGGAYGYTF.

The rearrangement joins TRBV28 to TRBJ2-5, with TRBD2 matching 7 bases. CDR3 length: 13 residues. J was trimmed by 3 bases and V by 7 bases; bases with no gene match: 5. The germline gives CDR1 MDHEN, CDR2 SYDVKM. CDR3 DNA: TGTGCCAGCACCGGGGCGGGAGAAGAGACCCAGTACTTC. As protein: CASTGAGEETQYF.

The chain combines TRBV4-3 with TRBJ2-5, with 7 bases matching TRBD2. Trimming removed 0 bases from V and 3 bases from J; junction bases left unmatched: 1. The V gene's germline CDR1 is LGHNA and CDR2 YSLEER. This CDR3 has 14 amino acids. The CDR3 nucleotides are TGCGCCAGCAGCCAAGAAAGCGGGGAAGAGACCCAGTACTTC. Encoded protein: CASSQESGEETQYF.

The V gene is TRBV4-3, the J gene TRBJ1-1, with a weak D call TRBD1 (6 bases). V was shortened by 0 bases and J by 4 bases, with 15 bases between the two germline ends. Per germline, CDR1 LGHNA and CDR2 YSLEER. The CDR3 spans 16 residues. The CDR3, as DNA: TGCGCCAGCAGCCAAGATTCGGGGGGCTGGGGCACTGAAGCTTTCTTT. Translating gives CASSQDSGGWGTEAFF.